This entry features one T cell receptor beta chain sequence. What it binds is unknown. The record originates from a study of STAT5B mutations in CD4+ large granular lymphocyte leukemia. General study results and limits: Without putative leukemic clones, patient CD4-sorted repertoires remained more clonal than healthy CD4+ repertoires.

In the authors' methods: A productive frequency of 2.59 x 10-5 was the lowest detectable. Some clones are missing from TCRdb's copy, which holds only in-frame ones; the method was immunoSEQ multiplex PCR. For V, J and clone size, that table is used; D and trimming come from the DNA. The repertoire includes under 40,000 clones, around 85% of them detected once, and around 2.3% sits in the top ten. Material for sequencing was CD4+ T cells from blood buffy coats. The receptor was isolated from a human donor in good health.

The CDR3 bases are TGTGCCAGTAGTGTACAGGGCAATCTTGGCTATGGCTACACCTTC. Translation: CASSVQGNLGYGYTF. V is TRBV19 and J is TRBJ1-2; the D gene is possibly TRBD1 (6 bases). Germline V lookup: CDR1 LNHDA, CDR2 SQIVND (reference sequence). This CDR3 is built from 15 residues. V lost 5 bases, J lost 4 bases, and 17 bases lay in between.